This T cell receptor (beta chain) came from a study of cytomegalovirus exposure and HLA in healthy donors. Study observations and caveats: With further analysis later on, most CMV-associated TCR beta chains appeared HLA-restricted. For most TCR beta V segments, an earlier analysis put the productive rate at about 87% or about 30% of the time. Available immune exposure information covered CMV serostatus only. In vitro experiments confirmed that three CMV-associated chains were specific for CMV antigens.

With 60 Vbeta and 13 Jbeta primers, the PCR was carried out. The assay was immunoSEQ multiplex PCR, and TCRdb's table has in-frame clones only and misses some. In the table there are roughly 150,000 clones, roughly 80% of which are singletons. The germline CDR1 and CDR2 sequences are SQVTM and ANQGSEA. V gave up 6 bases and J gave up 3 bases; unmatched junction bases: 6. The CDR3 length is 14 residues. On this clone: Its antigen is unknown.

V and J are TRBV29-1 and TRBJ1-1, with TRBD1 identical over 11 bases. What was sequenced was PBMCs. The clonotype was recovered from a man aged 18-30 years in good health and CMV-seropositive. CDR3 loop: CSVWTGGGYTEAFF. For the CDR3, the DNA is TGCAGCGTCTGGACAGGGGGCGGGTACACTGAAGCTTTCTTT.